This TCR beta chain derives from a study of T cells in Graves' hyperthyroidism and ophthalmopathy. Study in general: Peripheral blood was drawn at first diagnosis, prior to all treatment. Overall study results and limits: Researchers report that a 13 V-J model separated ophthalmopathy from stable hyperthyroidism.

Amplification yielded TCR beta CDR3 regions, with RNA transcripts as the source. With the HTBI primer set, the TCR CDR3 went through a first round of RT-PCR. From the multiplex PCR reads, TCRdb called clonotypes with MiXCR, one entry per CDR3 protein. Seen here are hundreds of thousands of distinct CDR3 sequences, 35% to 40% observed once, and the top ten hold around 10%. CDR3 length equals 13 residues. V was trimmed by 7 bases and J by 1 base, leaving 10 bases between them. Patients aged 18 to 65 had newly diagnosed hyperthyroidism that had lasted under 2 months. Any patient presenting with uncontrolled infection, other autoimmune disease, pregnancy or lactation was left out. Note on this clonotype: Its antigen is not identified. This CDR3 fails to terminate in the conserved phenylalanine or tryptophan, so it likely reflects a read error.

The chain carries TRBV12-3 or TRBV12-4 and TRBJ1-1, with a tentative D call TRBD1 (5 bases). The specimen was blood. The receptor was derived from a man in his late teens or twenties with Graves' hyperthyroidism. CDR3 amino acids: CASNDGQNTEAFS. The CDR3 DNA sequence: TGTGCCAGCAACGACGGACAGAACACTGAAGCTTTCTCT.